The 20 T cell receptor beta chains listed next were all sequenced from one sample in a study of T cell changes during pregnancy in multiple sclerosis. Data came from immunoSEQ multiplex PCR; TCRdb stores just in-frame clones and leaves some out. The sample shows about 110,000 clones, roughly 92% of them seen only once. Sequences were derived from peripheral blood, sampled in the third trimester of pregnancy. The receptors stem from a female donor with multiple sclerosis, enrolled in a pregnancy study.

DNA of the CDR3: TGTGCCAGCAGTGATCGTCGGGGGATGGGAGAGACCCAGTACTTC. Its translation: CASSDRRGMGETQYF. V usage is TRBV5-4 and J usage is TRBJ2-5, with D maybe TRBD2 (6 bases). V lost 5 bases, J lost 4 bases, and 18 bases lay in between. The CDR3 length is 15 residues. CDR1 and CDR2 (germline): SGHNT, YYREEE (reference sequence).

The chain uses TRBV19 and TRBJ2-7; 14 positions match TRBD2. CDR3 length: 15 residues. CDR1 and CDR2 (germline): LNHDA, SQIVND (reference sequence). The ends lost 5 bases at V and 4 bases at J; junction bases unmatched: 4. CDR3 loop: CASSSWTSGRYEQYF. The CDR3 coding sequence is TGTGCCAGTAGTTCCTGGACTAGCGGGAGGTACGAGCAGTACTTC. Full variable domain (remainder filled in from reference TRBV19 and TRBJ2-7): DGGITQSPKYLFRKEGQNVTLSCEQNLNHDAMYWYRQDPGQGLRLIYYSQIVNDFQKGDIAEGYSVSREKKESFPLTVTSAQKNPTAFYLCASSSWTSGRYEQYFGPGTRLTVT.

This clone was recorded once. This chain connects TRBV6-1 to TRBJ2-3, with D unresolved. CDR1 MNHNS and CDR2 SASEGT come from the germline V gene. Trimming left V 5 bases short and J 5 bases short, with 8 bases between. This CDR3 comprises 12 residues. The chain's CDR3 is CASSRVEDTQYF. In DNA form, the CDR3 reads TGTGCCAGCAGTCGGGTGGAAGATACGCAGTATTTT.

The genes are TRBV6-5 and TRBJ2-7; D is possibly TRBD2 (7 bases). CDR1 is MNHEY and CDR2 is SVGAGI in the germline V gene. Trimming took off 8 bases at V and 5 bases at J, with 10 bases between the two ends. The CDR3 consists of 11 residues. The DNA for the CDR3 is TGTGCCAGCGGGGGGGCCCACGAGCAGTACTTC. It is translated as CASGGAHEQYF.

The chain is built from TRBV5-1 and TRBJ2-1; D possibly corresponds to TRBD2 (6 bases). CDR1 SGHRS and CDR2 YFSETQ come from the germline V gene. This CDR3 region has 14 residues. Trimming left V 7 bases short and J 7 bases short, with 18 bases between. Here the CDR3 reads CASGPGDLGNEQFF. In nucleotides, the CDR3 is TGCGCCAGCGGCCCGGGGGACTTGGGGAATGAGCAGTTCTTC.

The V call is TRBV4-1, the J call TRBJ2-5; D unresolved. This CDR3 has 15 residues. V dropped 1 base and J dropped 6 bases, with 15 bases sitting between them. Germline assignment: CDR1 MGHRA and CDR2 YSYEKL. This CDR3 reads CASSQAILLEKTQYF. CDR3 nucleotide sequence: TGCGCCAGCAGCCAAGCGATACTACTCGAGAAGACCCAGTACTTC.

The chain couples TRBV27 to TRBJ2-5, with 9 bases identical to TRBD2. Germline V gene sequence: CDR1 MNHEY, CDR2 SMNVEV (reference sequence). The trim removed 4 bases at V and 5 bases at J, leaving 8 bases unmatched. CDR3 size: 15 residues. This CDR3 reads CASSSLAGEGETQYF. As DNA, the CDR3 is TGTGCCAGCAGTTCCTTAGCGGGAGAGGGGGAGACCCAGTACTTC.

This chain uses TRBV28 with TRBJ2-7; 13 bases match TRBD2. Germline loops: CDR1 MDHEN, CDR2 SYDVKM. The V and J ends lost 5 bases and 5 bases, in that order; junction bases with no gene match: 18. This CDR3 contains 19 residues. Written as DNA, the CDR3 is TGTGCCAGCAGTCCCTGGGACCCACGAAAACTAGCGGGAGGGAACGAGCAGTACTTC. Its protein product is CASSPWDPRKLAGGNEQYF.

The chain couples TRBV19 to TRBJ1-5; TRBD1 aligns across 7 bases. The V gene end was trimmed by 6 bases and the J gene end by 0 bases; junction bases not matched to a gene: 11. The CDR3 has 17 residues. Germline CDR1 reads LNHDA; CDR2 reads SQIVND (reference sequence). CDR3: CASSPGTDIYSNQPQHF. CDR3 DNA sequence: TGTGCCAGTAGCCCCGGGACAGATATTTATAGCAATCAGCCCCAGCATTTT.

This chain joins TRBV9 and TRBJ2-1; a weak D match, TRBD2 (5 bases). Looked up from germline, CDR1 is SGDLS and CDR2 is YYNGEE. This CDR3 comprises 15 residues. The germline V and J ends were trimmed by 1 base and 0 bases, with 8 bases remaining between them. The CDR3 protein is CASSVSGYSYNEQFF. The DNA for the CDR3 is TGTGCCAGCAGCGTAAGCGGATACTCCTACAATGAGCAGTTCTTC.

The chain has TRBV2 and TRBJ1-1, with TRBD1 matching 7 bases. Germline CDR1 is SNHLY and CDR2 is FYNNEI. This CDR3 spans 15 amino acids. V dropped 5 bases and J dropped 7; count of bases not matched to a gene: 13. The CDR3 sequence: CASSKGGQSISEAFF. CDR3 bases: TGTGCCAGCAGTAAAGGGGGACAGAGTATCAGTGAAGCTTTCTTT.

The chain employs TRBV7-8 and TRBJ2-4, with D tentatively TRBD1 (5 bases). V lost 5 bases, J lost 7 bases, and 21 bases lay in between. This CDR3 is built from 16 residues. The germline V gene encodes CDR1 SGHVS and CDR2 FQNEAQ. This CDR3 is CASSPPGPGRNNIQYF. CDR3 in DNA: TGTGCCAGCAGCCCCCCCGGGCCAGGGCGCAATAACATTCAGTACTTC.

The chain has TRBV28 and TRBJ2-3; D is perhaps TRBD2 (6 bases). This CDR3 spans 13 amino acids. V dropped 2 bases and J dropped 3 bases, with 6 bases sitting between them. Germline V gives CDR1 MDHEN, CDR2 SYDVKM. DNA for the CDR3: TGTGCCAGCAGTTTAGGGAGGACAGATACGCAGTATTTT. Amino acid sequence: CASSLGRTDTQYF.

The J gene is TRBJ2-1, the V gene TRBV4-1, with 7 bases aligning to TRBD1. V gave up 4 bases and J gave up 7 bases; unmatched junction bases: 7. The CDR3 length is 14 residues. Germline-derived CDR1 and CDR2 are MGHRA and YSYEKL. The CDR3 reads CASSPRQGSNEQFF. The CDR3 bases are TGCGCCAGCAGCCCTAGACAGGGTAGTAATGAGCAGTTCTTC.

This sequence joins TRBV5-4 and TRBJ2-5, with 14 bases matching TRBD2. The CDR3 has 16 residues. From germline, CDR1 is SGHNT and CDR2 YYREEE (reference sequence). The V segment lost 3 bases and the J segment 2 bases; nucleotides outside the gene matches: 3. The CDR3 reads CASSSRLAGGQETQYF. The CDR3 DNA sequence: TGTGCCAGCAGCTCACGACTAGCGGGGGGGCAAGAGACCCAGTACTTC.

Only one count was recorded for this clone. The V and J genes are TRBV5-1 and TRBJ2-4; D perhaps matches TRBD2 (7 bases). The CDR3 runs to 14 residues. The germline CDR1 and CDR2 sequences are SGHRS and YFSETQ. Deletions cut 0 bases from V and 7 bases from J, with 11 bases between. The CDR3 here is CASSLEGGSNIQYF. The CDR3 DNA is TGCGCCAGCAGCTTGGAGGGGGGGTCGAACATTCAGTACTTC.

This chain joins TRBV2 and TRBJ1-3; maybe TRBD1 (5 bases). The length of the CDR3 is 14 residues. V lost 4 bases to trimming and J lost 4 bases, with 11 bases between them. Per germline, CDR1 SNHLY and CDR2 FYNNEI. The CDR3 reads CASSAGAFGNTIYF. CDR3 nucleotides: TGTGCCAGCAGTGCTGGGGCATTCGGAAACACCATATATTTT.

The chain recombines TRBV6-4 with TRBJ2-3; TRBD2 agrees at 12 bases. Trimming took 6 bases from V and 0 from J; bases not matched to a gene: 4. The CDR3 runs to 16 residues. Germline CDR1 is MRHNA and CDR2 is SNTAGT. The CDR3 protein is CASSIGTSGSTDTQYF. CDR3 coding DNA: TGTGCCAGCAGCATCGGGACTAGCGGGAGCACAGATACGCAGTATTTT.

The chain is built from TRBV19 and TRBJ2-7; D is uncertain. This CDR3 contains 16 residues. CDR1 LNHDA and CDR2 SQIVND come from the germline V gene (reference sequence). V was clipped by 0 bases and J by 6 bases, with 18 bases between them. CDR3 amino acids: CASSIDRSARRAEQYF. CDR3 nucleotides: TGTGCCAGTAGTATAGATCGCTCCGCCCGAAGAGCCGAGCAGTACTTC.

The CDR3 is CASSAKGETEAFF. The CDR3 nucleotides read TGTGCCAGCAGCGCGAAGGGGGAGACTGAAGCTTTCTTT. J is TRBJ1-1 and V is TRBV5-4; a weak D match, TRBD1 (6 bases). The CDR3 spans 13 residues. Germline-derived CDR1 and CDR2 are SGHNT and YYREEE (reference sequence). V dropped 4 bases and J dropped 5 bases, with 12 bases sitting between them.